Each of the 23 T cell receptor beta chains below was sequenced from the same sample in a study of shared clonotypes between healthy human individuals. This table comes from immunoSEQ multiplex PCR, and its TCRdb copy is limited to in-frame clones, with some not included. The table lists roughly 2,500,000 clones, 90% to 95% of them singletons, with about 0.39% in the top ten. Sequenced material: naive CD4+ T cells from PBMCs. Specified subset: CD45RA+ positively selected. The receptors were gathered from a man between 18 and 29 years old in good health. Some clones in this sample may be carry-over from other donors' samples.

DNA of the CDR3: TGTGCCAGCAGTCCCCTAGCGGAAAGCACAGATACGCAGTATTTT. Translating it yields CASSPLAESTDTQYF. The chain couples TRBV28 to TRBJ2-3, with TRBD2 matching 7 bases. The junction had 5 bases not matched to a gene; V was cut back by 5 bases and J by 0 bases. Germline V lookup: CDR1 MDHEN, CDR2 SYDVKM. This CDR3 is 15 amino acids long.

CDR3 sequence reads: CASRSRLAGPYNEQFF. CDR3 in DNA: TGTGCCAGCAGATCGAGACTAGCGGGCCCCTACAATGAGCAGTTCTTC. The V gene is TRBV28, the J gene TRBJ2-1, with 10 bases aligning to TRBD2. Per germline, CDR1 MDHEN and CDR2 SYDVKM. The CDR3 runs to 16 residues. The V and J ends lost 6 bases and 2 bases, in that order; junction bases with no gene match: 7.

This clone appeared a single time. The rearrangement links TRBV28 to TRBJ1-2; D unresolved. CDR1 and CDR2 (germline): MDHEN, SYDVKM. V was trimmed by 6 bases and J by 7 bases, leaving 12 bases between them. The CDR3 is made up of 12 amino acids. CDR3 nucleotide sequence: TGTGCCAGCAGACTCAGGTTCTCTGGCTACACCTTC. Protein sequence: CASRLRFSGYTF.

The CDR3 nucleotides read TGTGCCAGCAGCTTGGCAAGACAGGCCACTGAAGCTTTCTTT. Residues: CASSLARQATEAFF. V and J are TRBV7-2 and TRBJ1-1, with D perhaps matching TRBD1 (6 bases). V was shortened by 3 bases and J by 4 bases, with 12 bases between the two germline ends. Germline CDR1 is SGHTA and CDR2 is FQGNSA. The CDR3 contains 14 residues. The variable domain in full, with the rest retrieved from reference TRBV7-2 and TRBJ1-1, is GAGVSQSPSNKVTEKGKDVELRCDPISGHTALYWYRQSLGQGLEFLIYFQGNSAPDKSGLPSDRFSAERTGGSVSTLTIQRTQQEDSAVYLCASSLARQATEAFFGQGTRLTVV.

The chain carries TRBV7-7 and TRBJ2-1; a possible D gene is TRBD1 (6 bases). CDR1 is SSHAT and CDR2 is FNYEAQ in the germline V gene (reference sequence). Trimming pared 1 base from V and 10 bases from J, leaving 11 bases between. The CDR3 totals 13 residues. In DNA form, the CDR3 reads TGTGCCAGCAGCTTAGGAGCTGGGGGCGAGCAGTTCTTC. This gives the protein CASSLGAGGEQFF.

This chain uses TRBV4-2 with TRBJ2-2, with D hard to call. The CDR3 has 15 residues. Germline values: CDR1 LGHNA, CDR2 YNFKEQ. The germline V and J ends were trimmed by 4 bases and 0 bases, with 9 bases remaining between them. In nucleotides, the CDR3 is TGTGCCAGCAGCCTGGCGGACGCGAACACCGGGGAGCTGTTTTTT. Translated, it gives CASSLADANTGELFF.

This clone was counted once. The chain is built from TRBV7-2 and TRBJ2-3; 7 bases agree with TRBD2. The trim removed 6 bases at V and 3 bases at J, leaving 9 bases unmatched. The CDR3 has 15 amino acids. Germline assignment: CDR1 SGHTA and CDR2 FQGNSA. The CDR3 spells CASRLAGVGTDTQYF. The CDR3 DNA reads TGTGCCAGCAGACTCGCGGGAGTTGGGACAGATACGCAGTATTTT.

This clone appeared a single time. The chain carries TRBV29-1 and TRBJ2-2; 7 bases are shared with TRBD1. Losses at the gene ends were 7 bases for V and 4 bases for J; bases not matched to a gene: 6. CDR3 size: 13 residues. Germline CDR1 and CDR2: SQVTM and ANQGSEA. CDR3 nucleotide sequence: TGCAGCGCTAGGACAGGTCGCACCGGGGAGCTGTTTTTT. Protein: CSARTGRTGELFF.

The chain links TRBV18 to TRBJ2-1; no reliable D call. Germline values: CDR1 KGHSH, CDR2 LQKENI. V was pared by 0 bases and J by 0 bases, with 9 bases between. The CDR3 contains 16 residues. The CDR3 loop is CASSPPQRSSYNEQFF. CDR3 DNA sequence: TGTGCCAGCTCACCACCTCAGCGTAGCTCCTACAATGAGCAGTTCTTC.

V is TRBV2 and J is TRBJ1-2; D not resolved. Germline CDR1 and CDR2: SNHLY and FYNNEI. With 1 base removed from V and 3 bases from J, the gap between germline ends came to 6 bases. CDR3 length: 13 amino acids. Here the CDR3 DNA reads TGTGCCAGCAGTGAAGACAACGACTATGGCTACACCTTC. Translated, it gives CASSEDNDYGYTF.

About this clone itself: The sample contains more than one DNA sequence encoding this CDR3. The chain combines TRBV6-5 with TRBJ1-5; 8 positions agree with TRBD1. Unmatched junction bases numbered 5, after V lost 5 bases and J lost 2 bases. From germline, CDR1 is MNHEY and CDR2 SVGAGI. This CDR3 has 15 amino acids. The chain's CDR3 is CASSPDRDGNQPQHF. The CDR3 coding sequence is TGTGCCAGCAGTCCGGACAGGGATGGCAATCAGCCCCAGCATTTT.

The sample holds one count of this clone. The chain joins TRBV30 to TRBJ1-1; D may be TRBD1 (5 bases). The CDR3 consists of 13 residues. V was clipped by 0 bases and J by 11 bases, with 16 bases between them. Germline CDR1 reads GTSNPN; CDR2 reads SVGIG (reference sequence). The CDR3 nucleotides are TGTGCCTGGAGTGTCGCGGGGCTCTGGGCGGCTTTCTTT. Translation: CAWSVAGLWAAFF.

The rearrangement links TRBV28 to TRBJ2-1, with 8 bases identical to TRBD2. CDR1 and CDR2 from the germline V gene are MDHEN and SYDVKM. The CDR3 consists of 15 residues. Trimming cost V 6 bases and J 5 bases; bases outside gene matches: 9. CDR3 DNA: TGTGCCAGCAGGGAAACTAGCGGAGGTAACAATGAGCAGTTCTTC. Protein: CASRETSGGNNEQFF.

This sequence joins TRBV6-5 and TRBJ1-5; TRBD1 is a possible D gene (5 bases). The CDR3 is 13 amino acids. Germline CDR1 reads MNHEY; CDR2 reads SVGAGI. V was trimmed by 9 bases and J by 3 bases, leaving 12 bases between them. The CDR3, as DNA: TGTGCCAGTTGCCGGGGGATCAATCAGCCCCAGCATTTT. Translation gives CASCRGINQPQHF.

The chain joins TRBV9 to TRBJ2-4; TRBD1 aligns across 12 bases. The germline V gene encodes CDR1 SGDLS and CDR2 YYNGEE. With V trimmed by 0 bases and J by 5 bases, 15 bases remained unmatched. The CDR3 contains 20 residues. CDR3 nucleotide sequence: TGTGCCAGCAGCGTAGCTACCCCGGGACAGGGGGCGCGAGTGGAAAACATTCAGTACTTC. It yields the protein CASSVATPGQGARVENIQYF.

The rearrangement joins TRBV28 to TRBJ2-4, with TRBD1 identical over 9 bases. V gave up 6 bases and J gave up 0 bases; unmatched junction bases: 12. This CDR3 comprises 18 residues. Looked up from germline, CDR1 is MDHEN and CDR2 is SYDVKM. In DNA form, the CDR3 reads TGTGCCAGCAGACCCCGGGACAGGGTTCCGCTAGCCAAAAACATTCAGTACTTC. It is translated as CASRPRDRVPLAKNIQYF.

The J gene is TRBJ1-5, the V gene TRBV6-4; D ambiguous. The CDR3 totals 15 residues. CDR1 is MRHNA, CDR2 SNTAGT, per germline. V gave up 5 bases and J gave up 4 bases, with 15 bases separating them. In DNA form, the CDR3 reads TGTGCCAGCAGTCGCGTTTGTTTCCCTAATCAGCCCCAGCATTTT. This codes for CASSRVCFPNQPQHF.

The V gene is TRBV19, the J gene TRBJ1-5; TRBD1 might be the D (6 bases). The germline CDR1 and CDR2 sequences are LNHDA and SQIVND (reference sequence). Trimming cost V 4 bases and J 3 bases, with 13 bases left between them. This CDR3 contains 15 residues. CDR3 region: CASSKGGNLNQPQHF. The CDR3 nucleotides are TGTGCCAGTAGTAAGGGGGGGAACCTCAATCAGCCCCAGCATTTT.

The chain links TRBV6-5 to TRBJ2-7; D remains ambiguous. The CDR3 sequence is 15 residues long. The V gene lost 2 bases and the J gene lost 0 bases, with 11 bases spanning the gap. CDR1 MNHEY and CDR2 SVGAGI come from the germline V gene. The CDR3 protein is CASSYGIGSSYEQYF. As DNA, the CDR3 is TGTGCCAGCAGTTACGGTATTGGCAGCTCCTACGAGCAGTACTTC.

The chain recombines TRBV15 with TRBJ2-4, with TRBD1 as a possible D gene (6 bases). Between the trimmed V and J ends, which lost 2 bases and 2 bases, there was a span of 19 bases. Germline V gives CDR1 LNHNV, CDR2 YYDKDF (reference sequence). There are 18 residues in the CDR3. CDR3 residues: CATSRRDQGSGSKNIQYF. The CDR3 DNA sequence: TGTGCCACCAGCAGAAGGGATCAGGGGAGTGGATCCAAAAACATTCAGTACTTC.

The chain combines TRBV11-2 with TRBJ2-2, with 8 bases lining up with TRBD2. The CDR3 length is 16 residues. Germline loops: CDR1 SGHAT, CDR2 FQNNGV. J gave up 9 bases and V 5 bases, and 14 bases lay outside the gene matches. The CDR3: CASSPTGGTRGWELFF. For the CDR3, the DNA is TGTGCCAGCAGCCCGACGGGGGGGACCCGGGGCTGGGAGCTGTTTTTT.

The genes are TRBV28 and TRBJ2-3, with TRBD1 matching 10 bases. Looked up from germline, CDR1 is MDHEN and CDR2 is SYDVKM. The CDR3 is made up of 16 amino acids. J was trimmed by 3 bases and V by 7 bases; bases with no gene match: 10. CDR3 nucleotide sequence: TGTGCCAGCACCCTACGGGACAGGGGTGGGACAGATACGCAGTATTTT. Its translation: CASTLRDRGGTDTQYF.

About this clone: The same CDR3 is also encoded by other DNA sequences in this sample. The rearrangement links TRBV18 to TRBJ2-3, with D unclear. CDR3 length equals 14 residues. Trimming stripped 2 bases from V and 1 base from J, with 7 bases between. Germline CDR1 and CDR2: KGHSH and LQKENI. The CDR3 loop reads CASSPGGGTDTQYF. CDR3 in DNA: TGTGCCAGCTCACCAGGTGGGGGCACAGATACGCAGTATTTT.